This is a list of T cell receptor beta chains from one sample in a study of cytomegalovirus exposure and HLA in healthy donors. Sequencing used immunoSEQ multiplex PCR; TCRdb keeps in-frame clones, though not all of them. The sample lists about 150,000 clones, 80% to 90% occurring once. The sample comprised PBMCs. These receptors all come from a man in his late teens or twenties in good health and CMV-seropositive. CDR3s leave out the opening cysteine and the closing phenylalanine or tryptophan. Each record gives: CDR3 length, J gene, V gene, CDR3 protein.

length: 12; J: TRBJ1-2; V: TRBV27; CDR3: ASSPGSANYGYT
length: 12; J: TRBJ2-7; V: TRBV6-5; CDR3: ASTMDSPPYEQY
length: 11; J: TRBJ1-1; V: TRBV19; CDR3: ASSDRTNTEAF
length: 17; J: TRBJ1-2; V: TRBV4-3; CDR3: ASSQDRVGTGGSNYGYT
length: 12; J: TRBJ1-5; V: TRBV7-8; CDR3: ASRGQGTNQPQH
length: 13; J: TRBJ1-5; V: TRBV27; CDR3: ASSLSAGAQEPQH
length: 14; J: TRBJ2-7; V: TRBV21-1; CDR3: ASSKGSGEFIYEQY
length: 14; J: TRBJ2-1; V: TRBV25-1; CDR3: ASSEPTGTSGRKQF
length: 13; J: TRBJ2-1; V: TRBV5-6; CDR3: ASSLFLADVNEQF
length: 16; J: TRBJ2-1; V: TRBV15; CDR3: ATSRDRIAAASYNEQF
length: 13; J: TRBJ2-7; V: TRBV7-3; CDR3: ASSSWTSGTYEQY
length: 12; J: TRBJ1-1; V: TRBV5-6; CDR3: ASSQVERDFVAF
length: 16; J: TRBJ2-7; V: TRBV19; CDR3: ASSRGRDRYSPSYEQY
length: 11; J: TRBJ1-2; V: TRBV5-1; CDR3: ASSLEGTDGYT
length: 13; J: TRBJ2-2; V: TRBV2; CDR3: ASSPGLGGTGELF
length: 15; J: TRBJ2-1; V: TRBV7-9; CDR3: ASSLARASGVYNEQF
length: 12; J: TRBJ1-1; V: TRBV18; CDR3: ASSLTGVNTEAF
length: 12; J: TRBJ1-2; V: TRBV30; CDR3: AWSVPRTVRGYT
length: 12; J: TRBJ1-3; V: TRBV6-6; CDR3: ASREQGTGNTIY
length: 12; J: TRBJ2-7; V: TRBV27; CDR3: ASSLEGAPYEQY
length: 13; J: TRBJ1-2; V: TRBV6-1; CDR3: ASSDTGTGIYGYT
length: 10; J: TRBJ2-3; V: TRBV28; CDR3: ASRETSYTQY
length: 12; J: TRBJ1-1; V: TRBV27; CDR3: ASSLGRGNTEAF
length: 10; J: TRBJ2-7; V: TRBV6-5; CDR3: ASSLDKKEQY
length: 13; J: TRBJ1-2; V: TRBV6-1; CDR3: ASSEETGGRNGYT
length: 13; J: TRBJ2-7; V: TRBV7-9; CDR3: ASSLGAADVYEQY
length: 15; J: TRBJ2-2; V: TRBV18; CDR3: ASSPRMWREVPGELF
length: 12; J: TRBJ2-5; V: TRBV6-6; CDR3: ASSLSGQRETQY
length: 12; J: TRBJ1-4; V: TRBV4-1; CDR3: ASSQIGGNEKLF
length: 14; J: TRBJ1-2; V: TRBV7-2; CDR3: ASSPRGTGELYGYT
length: 14; J: TRBJ1-2; V: TRBV30; CDR3: AWFPRLQGGAYGYT
length: 11; J: TRBJ1-1; V: TRBV29-1; CDR3: SVDEGLNTEAF
length: 13; J: TRBJ2-2; V: TRBV4-3; CDR3: ASSQGQTNTGELF
length: 14; J: TRBJ2-1; V: TRBV4-2; CDR3: ASSQVGRGTYNEQF
length: 13; J: TRBJ2-2; V: TRBV18; CDR3: ASSHGQGGTGELF
length: 13; J: TRBJ2-7; V: TRBV7-2; CDR3: ASSLEGGAAGEQY
length: 10; J: TRBJ1-1; V: TRBV11-1; CDR3: ASGQGVTEAF
length: 12; J: TRBJ2-5; V: TRBV25-1; CDR3: ASSVGGFQETQY
length: 11; J: TRBJ2-5; V: TRBV29-1; CDR3: SYWTAVQETQY
length: 11; J: TRBJ1-5; V: TRBV2; CDR3: ASRGQGGQPQH
length: 12; J: TRBJ2-5; V: TRBV14; CDR3: ASSQATISSPQY
length: 16; J: TRBJ2-3; V: TRBV7-8; CDR3: ASSSTSGGPRAVDTQY
length: 15; J: TRBJ2-1; V: TRBV4-1; CDR3: ASSQVPRTGFQGYQF
length: 13; J: TRBJ2-6; V: TRBV6-5; CDR3: ASSYEGSGANVLT
length: 12; J: TRBJ1-5; V: TRBV7-2; CDR3: ASSLTGSWQPQH
length: 12; J: TRBJ1-4; V: TRBV6-1; CDR3: ASSDGTDSEKLF
length: 13; J: TRBJ1-4; V: TRBV5-1; CDR3: ASRPGPTTNEKLF
length: 13; J: TRBJ2-3; V: TRBV19; CDR3: ASSNRGISTDTQY
length: 12; J: TRBJ1-1; V: TRBV14; CDR3: ASSQPGMNTEAF
length: 15; J: TRBJ1-6; V: TRBV4-3; CDR3: ASSQSATGYDMGTLH
length: 14; J: TRBJ2-1; V: TRBV7-8; CDR3: ASSLGGAGGYNEQF
length: 13; J: TRBJ1-2; V: TRBV4-3; CDR3: ASSQGQGALRGYT
length: 12; J: TRBJ2-1; V: TRBV11-1; CDR3: ASRGAGGQSEQF